This T cell receptor beta chain was captured by sequencing in a study of graft-versus-host responses after intestinal transplantation. Overall study: Multivisceral, liver-intestinal, or isolated intestinal grafts were transplanted into recipients. Notes on the study in general: Within the allografts of patients who had graft-donor T cell macrochimerism, graft-versus-host to host-versus-graft clonal ratios were high. The authors found GvH clones in recipient marrow, some appearing first in ileum or blood.

This table comes from immunoSEQ multiplex PCR, and its TCRdb copy is limited to in-frame clones, with some not included. The sample holds about 90,000 clones, around nine tenths seen once. The V gene's germline CDR1 is SGHTA and CDR2 FQGNSA. This CDR3 contains 17 residues. Trimming removed 2 bases at V and 4 bases at J, with 17 bases between. A note on this clone: Its antigen is not known.

The chain carries TRBV7-2 and TRBJ2-2; no clear D. The sequencing used unstimulated CD4+ T cells sorted from spleen or lymph node cells, collected before intestinal transplant. The sequence was collected from a human donor who received an intestinal transplant. The CDR3, as DNA: TGTGCCAGCAGCTTAACTTGGCGCCAAGTCGGCACCGGGGAGCTGTTTTTT. Encoded protein: CASSLTWRQVGTGELFF.